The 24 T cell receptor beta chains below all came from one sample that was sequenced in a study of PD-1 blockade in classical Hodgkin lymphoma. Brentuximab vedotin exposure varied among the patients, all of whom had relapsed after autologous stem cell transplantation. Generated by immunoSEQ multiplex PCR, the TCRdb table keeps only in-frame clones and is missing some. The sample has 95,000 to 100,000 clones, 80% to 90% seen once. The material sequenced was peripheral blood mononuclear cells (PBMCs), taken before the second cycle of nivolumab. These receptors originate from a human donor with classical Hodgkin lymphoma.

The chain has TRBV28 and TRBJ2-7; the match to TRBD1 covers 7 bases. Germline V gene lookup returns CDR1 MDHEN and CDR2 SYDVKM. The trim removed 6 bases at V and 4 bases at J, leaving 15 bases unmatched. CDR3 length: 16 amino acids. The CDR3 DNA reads TGTGCCAGCAGGGGAACTAAAGGGGGCGCCGGGTACGAGCAGTACTTC. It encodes CASRGTKGGAGYEQYF.

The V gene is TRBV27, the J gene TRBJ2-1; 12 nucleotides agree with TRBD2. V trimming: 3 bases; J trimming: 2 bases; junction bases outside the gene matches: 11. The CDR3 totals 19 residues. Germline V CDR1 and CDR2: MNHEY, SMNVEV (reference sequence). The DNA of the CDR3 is TGTGCCAGCAGTTTCCTAGCAGGGACTAGCGGGTTACCCTACAATGAGCAGTTCTTC. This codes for CASSFLAGTSGLPYNEQFF.

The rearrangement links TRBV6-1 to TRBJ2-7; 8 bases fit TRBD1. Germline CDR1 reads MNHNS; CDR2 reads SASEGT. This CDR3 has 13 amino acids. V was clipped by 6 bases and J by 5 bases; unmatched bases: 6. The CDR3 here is CASRDRGEDEQYF. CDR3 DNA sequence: TGTGCCAGCAGAGACAGGGGTGAAGACGAGCAGTACTTC.

The CDR3 reads CAWSRQGYEQYF. For the CDR3, the DNA is TGTGCCTGGAGTAGACAGGGGTACGAGCAGTACTTC. The V and J genes are TRBV30 and TRBJ2-7; 8 positions match TRBD1. This CDR3 region has 12 residues. V trimming: 2 bases; J trimming: 4 bases; junction bases outside the gene matches: 1. Germline V gene data show CDR1 as GTSNPN and CDR2 as SVGIG (reference sequence).

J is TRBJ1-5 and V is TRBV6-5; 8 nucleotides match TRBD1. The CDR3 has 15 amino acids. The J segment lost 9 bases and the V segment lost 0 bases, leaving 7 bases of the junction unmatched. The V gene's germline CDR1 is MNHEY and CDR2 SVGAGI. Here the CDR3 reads CASSYSRTGSLPQHF. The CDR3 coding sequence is TGTGCCAGCAGTTACTCCCGGACAGGGTCGTTGCCCCAGCATTTT.

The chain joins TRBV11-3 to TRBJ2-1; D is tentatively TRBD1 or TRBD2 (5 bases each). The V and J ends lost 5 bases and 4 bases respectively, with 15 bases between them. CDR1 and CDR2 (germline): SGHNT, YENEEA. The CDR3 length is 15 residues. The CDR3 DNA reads TGTGCCAGCAGCAACCGGGACCCAAATTACAATGAGCAGTTCTTC. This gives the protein CASSNRDPNYNEQFF.

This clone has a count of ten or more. The CDR3 region has the DNA TGCGCCAGCAGCCAAGCCGGTCCCCGTGAAGCTTTCTTT. Amino acid sequence: CASSQAGPREAFF. The chain joins TRBV4-1 to TRBJ1-1; D call uncertain. The CDR3 is made up of 13 amino acids. V shed 1 base and J shed 7 bases, with 10 bases lying between them. Germline V CDR1 and CDR2: MGHRA, YSYEKL.

CDR3 sequence reads: CASRHGGGGTGELFF. CDR3 sequence (DNA): TGCGCCAGCAGGCATGGTGGGGGCGGCACCGGGGAGCTGTTTTTT. This rearrangement joins TRBV5-1 to TRBJ2-2, with D possibly matching TRBD1 (6 bases). The germline CDR1 and CDR2 sequences are SGHRS and YFSETQ. Trimming pared 5 bases from V and 4 bases from J, leaving 15 bases between. The CDR3 is 15 amino acids. Drawing the rest from reference TRBV5-1 and TRBJ2-2, the complete variable domain is KAGVTQTPRYLIKTRGQQVTLSCSPISGHRSVSWYQQTPGQGLQFLFEYFSETQRNKGNFPGRFSGRQFSNSRSEMNVSTLELGDSALYLCASRHGGGGTGELFFGEGSRLTVL.

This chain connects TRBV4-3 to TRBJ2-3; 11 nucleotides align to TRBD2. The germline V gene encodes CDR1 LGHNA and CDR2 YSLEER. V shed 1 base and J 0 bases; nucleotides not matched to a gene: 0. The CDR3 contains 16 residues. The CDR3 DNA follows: TGCGCCAGCAGCCAAGCTAGCGGGGGGAGCACAGATACGCAGTATTTT. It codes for CASSQASGGSTDTQYF.

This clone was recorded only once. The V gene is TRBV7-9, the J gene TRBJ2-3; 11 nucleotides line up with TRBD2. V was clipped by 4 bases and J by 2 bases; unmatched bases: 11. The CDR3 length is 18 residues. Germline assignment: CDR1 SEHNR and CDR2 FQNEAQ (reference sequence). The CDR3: CASSSTSGGPTLTDTQYF. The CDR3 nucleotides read TGTGCCAGCAGCTCAACTAGCGGGGGACCTACCCTCACAGATACGCAGTATTTT. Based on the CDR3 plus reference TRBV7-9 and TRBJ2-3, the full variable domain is DTGVSQNPRHKITKRGQNVTFRCDPISEHNRLYWYRQTLGQGPEFLTYFQNEAQLEKSRLLSDRFSAERPKGSFSTLEIQRTEQGDSAMYLCASSSTSGGPTLTDTQYFGPGTRLTVL.

Written as DNA, the CDR3 is TGTGCCAGCAGTTCCTCCTTCGTAGGATTTGGGCCCGGGGGGGCTGAAGCTTTCTTT. This gives the protein CASSSSFVGFGPGGAEAFF. The V and J genes are TRBV27 and TRBJ1-1; perhaps TRBD1 as D (5 bases). Trimming removed 4 bases at V and 6 bases at J, with 30 bases between. The CDR3 extends over 19 amino acids. Germline assignment: CDR1 MNHEY and CDR2 SMNVEV (reference sequence).

The CDR3: CASMGTGAFEQYF. The CDR3 nucleotides read TGTGCCAGTATGGGGACAGGGGCGTTCGAGCAGTACTTC. The chain links TRBV7-9 to TRBJ2-7; 10 positions agree with TRBD1. CDR1 and CDR2 from the germline V gene are SEHNR and FQNEAQ (reference sequence). The CDR3 has 13 residues. V was clipped by 9 bases and J by 6 bases; unmatched bases: 8.

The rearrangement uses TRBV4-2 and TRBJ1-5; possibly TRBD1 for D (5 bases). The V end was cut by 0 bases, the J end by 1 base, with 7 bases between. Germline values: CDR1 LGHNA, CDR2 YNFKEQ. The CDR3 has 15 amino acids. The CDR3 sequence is CASSQEGQSNQPQHF. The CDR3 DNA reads TGTGCCAGCAGCCAAGAGGGGCAGAGCAATCAGCCCCAGCATTTT.

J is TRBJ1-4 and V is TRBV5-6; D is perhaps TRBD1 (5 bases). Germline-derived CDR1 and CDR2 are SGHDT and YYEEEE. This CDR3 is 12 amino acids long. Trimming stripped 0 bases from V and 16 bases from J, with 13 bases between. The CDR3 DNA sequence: TGTGCCAGCAGCTTGGGCAGGGATATCGAGTTTTTT. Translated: CASSLGRDIEFF.

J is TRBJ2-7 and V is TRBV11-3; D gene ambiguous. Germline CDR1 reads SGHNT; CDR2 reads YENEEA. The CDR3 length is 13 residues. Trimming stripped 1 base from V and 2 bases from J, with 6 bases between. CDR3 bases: TGTGCCAGCAGCTTAGGCCCCACCTACGAGCAGTACTTC. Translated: CASSLGPTYEQYF.

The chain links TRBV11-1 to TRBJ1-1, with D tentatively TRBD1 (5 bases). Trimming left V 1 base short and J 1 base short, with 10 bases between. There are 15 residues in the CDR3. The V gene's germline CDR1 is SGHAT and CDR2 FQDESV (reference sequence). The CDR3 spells CASSLEGPTNTEAFF. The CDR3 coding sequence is TGTGCCAGCAGCTTAGAGGGACCTACGAACACTGAAGCTTTCTTT.

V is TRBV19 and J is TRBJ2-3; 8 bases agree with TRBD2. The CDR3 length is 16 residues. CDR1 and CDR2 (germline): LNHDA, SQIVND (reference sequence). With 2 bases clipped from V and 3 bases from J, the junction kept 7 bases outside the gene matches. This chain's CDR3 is CASSIPGGGITDTQYF. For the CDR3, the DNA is TGTGCCAGTAGTATACCTGGCGGGGGGATTACAGATACGCAGTATTTT.

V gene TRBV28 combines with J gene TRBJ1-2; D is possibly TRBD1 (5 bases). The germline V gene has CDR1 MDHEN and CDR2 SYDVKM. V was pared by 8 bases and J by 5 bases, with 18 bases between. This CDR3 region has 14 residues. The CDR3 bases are TGTGCCAGCGGGCCATGGGAGGGGTCTTATGGCTACACCTTC. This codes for CASGPWEGSYGYTF.

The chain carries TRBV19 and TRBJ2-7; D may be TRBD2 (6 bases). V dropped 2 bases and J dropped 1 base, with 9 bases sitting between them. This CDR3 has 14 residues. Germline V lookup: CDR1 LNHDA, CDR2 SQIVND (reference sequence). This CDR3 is CASSIRGDSYEQYF. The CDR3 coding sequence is TGTGCCAGTAGTATACGCGGGGATTCCTACGAGCAGTACTTC.

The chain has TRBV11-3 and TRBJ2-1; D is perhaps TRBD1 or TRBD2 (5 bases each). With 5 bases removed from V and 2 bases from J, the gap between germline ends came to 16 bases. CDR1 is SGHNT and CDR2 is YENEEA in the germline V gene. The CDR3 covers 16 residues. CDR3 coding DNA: TGTGCCAGCAGCCTCCTCGGTGGGGGAGCCTACAATGAGCAGTTCTTC. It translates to CASSLLGGGAYNEQFF.

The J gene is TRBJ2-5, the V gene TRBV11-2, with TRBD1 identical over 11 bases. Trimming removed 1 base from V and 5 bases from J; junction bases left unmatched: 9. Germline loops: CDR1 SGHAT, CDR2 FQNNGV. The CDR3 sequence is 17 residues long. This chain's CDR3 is CASSLVIRGQGAETQYF. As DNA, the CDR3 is TGTGCCAGCAGCTTAGTCATCCGTGGACAGGGGGCCGAGACCCAGTACTTC.

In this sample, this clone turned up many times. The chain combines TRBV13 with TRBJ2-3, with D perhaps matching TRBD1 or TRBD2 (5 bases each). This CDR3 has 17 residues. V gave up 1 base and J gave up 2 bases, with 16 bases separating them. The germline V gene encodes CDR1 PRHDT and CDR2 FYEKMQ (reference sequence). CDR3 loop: CASSLAEGKGHTDTQYF. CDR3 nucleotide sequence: TGTGCCAGCAGCTTAGCCGAGGGGAAAGGGCACACAGATACGCAGTATTTT.

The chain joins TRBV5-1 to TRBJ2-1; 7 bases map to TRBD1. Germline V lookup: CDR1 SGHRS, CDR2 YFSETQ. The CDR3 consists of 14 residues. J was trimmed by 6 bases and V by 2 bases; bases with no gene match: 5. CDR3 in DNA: TGCGCCAGCAGCTTTGGGACAGCCTCCAATGAGCAGTTCTTC. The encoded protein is CASSFGTASNEQFF.

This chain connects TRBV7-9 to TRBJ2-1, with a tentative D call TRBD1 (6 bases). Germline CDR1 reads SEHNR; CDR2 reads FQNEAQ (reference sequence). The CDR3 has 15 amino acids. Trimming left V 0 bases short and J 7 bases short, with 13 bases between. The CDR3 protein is CASSLAGGGGNEQFF. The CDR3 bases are TGTGCCAGCAGCTTAGCTGGTGGGGGCGGAAATGAGCAGTTCTTC.